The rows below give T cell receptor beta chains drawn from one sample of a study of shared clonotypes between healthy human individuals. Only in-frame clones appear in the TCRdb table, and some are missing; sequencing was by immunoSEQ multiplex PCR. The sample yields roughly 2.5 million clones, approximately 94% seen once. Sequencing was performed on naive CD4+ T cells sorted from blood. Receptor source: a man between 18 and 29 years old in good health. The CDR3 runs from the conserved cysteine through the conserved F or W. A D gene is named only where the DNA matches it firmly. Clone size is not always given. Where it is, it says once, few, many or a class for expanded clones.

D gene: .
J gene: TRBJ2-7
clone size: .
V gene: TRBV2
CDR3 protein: CASSASQVEIHEQYF
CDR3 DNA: TGTGCCAGCAGTGCGAGTCAGGTAGAGATCCACGAGCAGTACTTC

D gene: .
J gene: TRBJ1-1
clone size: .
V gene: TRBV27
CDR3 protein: CASSLMLGAEAFF
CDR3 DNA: TGTGCCAGCAGTTTAATGTTGGGGGCTGAAGCTTTCTTT

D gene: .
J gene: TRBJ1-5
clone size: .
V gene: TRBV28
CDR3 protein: CASRGGQYEGHF
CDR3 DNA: TGTGCCAGCAGGGGCGGACAGTACGAGGGGCATTTT

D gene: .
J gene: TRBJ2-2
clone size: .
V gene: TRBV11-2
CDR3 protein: CASRQAGIGELFF
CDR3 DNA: TGTGCCAGCAGGCAGGCAGGTATCGGGGAGCTGTTTTTT

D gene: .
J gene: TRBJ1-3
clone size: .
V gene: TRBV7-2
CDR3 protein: CASRGYGNTIYF
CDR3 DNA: TGTGCCAGCAGGGGTTATGGAAACACCATATATTTT

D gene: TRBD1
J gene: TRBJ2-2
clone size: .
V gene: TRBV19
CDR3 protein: CASSRTGGLSPQTGELFF
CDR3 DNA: TGTGCCAGTAGTAGGACAGGGGGGCTATCACCGCAAACCGGGGAGCTGTTTTTT

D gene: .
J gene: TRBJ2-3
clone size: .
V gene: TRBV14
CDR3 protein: CASSLLAAGVTDTQYF
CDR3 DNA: TGTGCCAGCAGCCTTCTAGCGGCAGGGGTCACAGATACGCAGTATTTT

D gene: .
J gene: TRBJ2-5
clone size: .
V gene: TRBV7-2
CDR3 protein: CASSLSGAEETQYF
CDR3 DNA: TGTGCCAGCAGCTTGTCTGGGGCCGAGGAGACCCAGTACTTC

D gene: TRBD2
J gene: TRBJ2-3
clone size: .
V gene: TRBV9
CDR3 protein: CASSVAAGSLATDTQYF
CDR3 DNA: TGTGCCAGCAGCGTAGCAGCGGGGTCCCTCGCCACAGATACGCAGTATTTT

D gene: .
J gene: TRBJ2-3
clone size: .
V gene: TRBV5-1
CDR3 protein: CASSPGESVGDTQYF
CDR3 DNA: TGCGCCAGCAGCCCAGGGGAGTCGGTCGGAGATACGCAGTATTTT

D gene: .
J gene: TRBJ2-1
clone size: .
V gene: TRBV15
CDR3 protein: CATSLGHNNEQFF
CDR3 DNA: TGTGCCACCAGCTTGGGACACAACAATGAGCAGTTCTTC

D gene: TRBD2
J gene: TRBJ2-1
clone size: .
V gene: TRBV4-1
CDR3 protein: CASSHSSLSREGSYNEQFF
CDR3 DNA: TGCGCCAGCAGCCACTCTTCCCTTTCGCGGGAGGGATCCTACAATGAGCAGTTCTTC

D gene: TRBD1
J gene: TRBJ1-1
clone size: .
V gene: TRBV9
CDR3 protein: CASSHPDRGRAFF
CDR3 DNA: TGTGCCAGCAGCCACCCGGACAGGGGCAGAGCTTTCTTT

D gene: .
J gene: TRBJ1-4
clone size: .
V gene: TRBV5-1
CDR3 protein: CASSSPTGKGYEKLFF
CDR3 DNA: TGCGCCAGCAGCTCGCCAACAGGGAAGGGTTATGAAAAACTGTTTTTT

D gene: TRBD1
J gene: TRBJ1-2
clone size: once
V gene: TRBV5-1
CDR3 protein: CASSPRTGGAFGYGYTF
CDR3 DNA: TGCGCCAGCAGCCCACGGACAGGGGGCGCCTTTGGCTATGGCTACACCTTC

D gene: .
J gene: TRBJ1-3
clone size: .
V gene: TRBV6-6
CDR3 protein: CAATGFNGNTIYF
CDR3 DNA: TGTGCCGCTACAGGGTTTAATGGAAACACCATATATTTT

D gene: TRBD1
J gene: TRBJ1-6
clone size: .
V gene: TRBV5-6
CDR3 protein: CASSVGQAGSPLHF
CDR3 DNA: TGTGCCAGCAGCGTAGGACAGGCAGGGTCACCCCTCCACTTT

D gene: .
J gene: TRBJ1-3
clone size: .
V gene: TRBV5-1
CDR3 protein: CASSLRDGNTIYF
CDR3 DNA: TGCGCCAGCAGCCTTCGGGACGGAAACACCATATATTTT

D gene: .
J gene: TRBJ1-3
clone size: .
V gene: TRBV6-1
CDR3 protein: CASAGGNRNTIYF
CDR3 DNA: TGTGCCAGTGCGGGGGGGAATCGAAACACCATATATTTT

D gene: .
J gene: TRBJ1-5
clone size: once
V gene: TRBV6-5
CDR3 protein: CASSEVLGGPQHF
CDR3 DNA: TGTGCCAGCAGTGAAGTCCTGGGAGGGCCCCAGCATTTT

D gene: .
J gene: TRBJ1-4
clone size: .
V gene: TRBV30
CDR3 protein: CAWTSAFKQDSNEKLFF
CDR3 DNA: TGTGCCTGGACCTCCGCCTTCAAGCAGGACTCTAATGAAAAACTGTTTTTT

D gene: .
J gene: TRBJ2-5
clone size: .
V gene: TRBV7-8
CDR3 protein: CASSSEGRGVETQYF
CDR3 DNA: TGTGCCAGCAGCTCCGAGGGACGGGGAGTGGAGACCCAGTACTTC

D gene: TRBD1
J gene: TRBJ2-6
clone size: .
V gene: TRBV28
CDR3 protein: CASSFPGQGVGANVLTF
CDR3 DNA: TGTGCCAGCAGTTTTCCGGGACAGGGAGTCGGGGCCAACGTCCTGACTTTC

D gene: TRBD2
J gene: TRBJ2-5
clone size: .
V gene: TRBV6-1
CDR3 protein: CASSDGLAGGLLWETQYF
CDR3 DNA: TGTGCCAGCAGTGACGGGCTAGCGGGGGGGCTTTTGTGGGAGACCCAGTACTTC

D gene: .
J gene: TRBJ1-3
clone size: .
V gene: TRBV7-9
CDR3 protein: CASSSREAHSGNTIYF
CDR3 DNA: TGTGCCAGCAGCTCCAGGGAAGCCCACTCTGGAAACACCATATATTTT

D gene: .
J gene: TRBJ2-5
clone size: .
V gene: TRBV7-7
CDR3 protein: CASSLLGGSETQYF
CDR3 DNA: TGTGCTAGCAGTTTACTCGGGGGATCAGAGACCCAGTACTTC

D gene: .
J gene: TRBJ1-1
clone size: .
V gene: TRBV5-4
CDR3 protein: CASRGTGTDHTEAFF
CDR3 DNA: TGTGCCAGCAGGGGTACGGGCACGGACCACACTGAAGCTTTCTTT

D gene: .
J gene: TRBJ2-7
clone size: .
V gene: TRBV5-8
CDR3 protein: CASSSTGYEQYF
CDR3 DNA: TGTGCCAGCAGCTCAACTGGCTACGAGCAGTACTTC

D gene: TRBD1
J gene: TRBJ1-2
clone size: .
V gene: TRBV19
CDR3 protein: CASSIHLGTAYGYTF
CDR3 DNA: TGTGCCAGTAGTATCCATCTTGGGACAGCCTATGGCTACACCTTC

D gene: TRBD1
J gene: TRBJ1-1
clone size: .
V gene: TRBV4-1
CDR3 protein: CASSQVDRQGVKAFF
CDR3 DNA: TGCGCCAGCAGCCAAGTTGATCGACAGGGAGTTAAAGCTTTCTTT

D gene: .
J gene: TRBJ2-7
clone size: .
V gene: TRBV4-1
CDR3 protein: CASSKRVVGARSYEQYF
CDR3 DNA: TGCGCCAGCAGCAAAAGGGTTGTTGGGGCTCGCTCCTACGAGCAGTACTTC

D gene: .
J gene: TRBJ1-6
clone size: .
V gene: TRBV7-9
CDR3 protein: CASSLGTDYNSPLHF
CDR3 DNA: TGTGCCAGCAGCTTAGGGACAGACTATAATTCACCCCTCCACTTT

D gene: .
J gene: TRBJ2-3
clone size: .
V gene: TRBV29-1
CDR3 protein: CSAGGTVTDTQYF
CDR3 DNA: TGCAGCGCTGGGGGGACCGTCACAGATACGCAGTATTTT

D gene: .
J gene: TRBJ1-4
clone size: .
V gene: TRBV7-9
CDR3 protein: CASSLAGGTNEKLFF
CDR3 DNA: TGTGCCAGCAGCTTAGCGGGTGGGACCAATGAAAAACTGTTTTTT

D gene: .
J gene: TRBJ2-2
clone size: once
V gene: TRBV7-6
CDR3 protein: CASSPIGGSNTGELFF
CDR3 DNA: TGTGCCAGCAGCCCAATAGGGGGGTCGAACACCGGGGAGCTGTTTTTT

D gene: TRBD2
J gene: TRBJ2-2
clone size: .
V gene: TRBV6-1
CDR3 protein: CASREREDTGELFF
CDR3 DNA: TGTGCCAGCAGAGAGCGGGAGGACACCGGGGAGCTGTTTTTT

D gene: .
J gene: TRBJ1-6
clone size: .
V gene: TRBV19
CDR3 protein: CASSPRTPSSYNSPLHF
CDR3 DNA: TGTGCCAGTAGTCCTCGGACACCCAGCTCCTATAATTCACCCCTCCACTTT